This TCR beta chain was identified in a study of T cell repertoires in cytomegalovirus infection (dated by TCRdb to between 2019 and 2020). Background on the whole study: Donor HLA type was relevant to the analysis, as public TCR beta signatures indicated carriage of CMV infection together with the matching HLA type. The paper's findings and limits, for the study overall: The ex vivo response was dominated by HLA-C-restricted CMV-specific TCR beta clonotypes, which also provided the single most frequent clonotype in two of eight donors. In both this cohort and an independent cohort of 300 to 450 donors, the cumulative frequency of public TCR beta family members distinguished carriers of CMV infection plus the relevant HLA type.

The reads were generated on an Illumina HiSeq 1500. Starting from the raw public reads, TCRdb applied fastp trimming at Q25, assembled clones with MiXCR and retained in-frame beta chains. Each CDR3 protein appears once, grouped with its most common genes and DNA. The sample table shows roughly 720,000 distinct CDR3 sequences, and roughly 36% are seen once. The ten largest clones represent around 2.8% of the sample. Note on this clonotype: Its target antigen remains unknown. No clone much larger than this one lies a single base away; base qualities are absent.

V ends up 5 bases short and J 7 bases short, with an unmatched junction base count of 11. The germline V gene provides CDR1 MDHEN and CDR2 SYDVKM. Its CDR3 holds 15 amino acids, cysteine through phenylalanine. The only DNA kept is the CDR3, 45 bases in frame from the first base. The rearrangement combines TRBV28 with TRBJ1-1, with 9 junctional bases fitting TRBD1. Sample: PBMCs. The origin of this receptor is a human donor in good health (CMV status not recorded). Some clones in this sample may be carry-over from other donors' samples. Read as DNA, the sequence is TGTGCCAGCAGTGCGCCGGGGACAGGGATACGTGAAGCTTTCTTT. This gives the protein CASSAPGTGIREAFF. The full variable domain, with segments outside the CDR3 supplied by the reference TRBV28 and TRBJ1-1 proteins, appears as DVKVTQSSRYLVKRTGEKVFLECVQDMDHENMFWYRQDPGLGLRLIYFSYDVKMKEKGDIPEGYSVSREKKERFSLILESASTNQTSMYLCASSAPGTGIREAFFGQGTRLTVV.